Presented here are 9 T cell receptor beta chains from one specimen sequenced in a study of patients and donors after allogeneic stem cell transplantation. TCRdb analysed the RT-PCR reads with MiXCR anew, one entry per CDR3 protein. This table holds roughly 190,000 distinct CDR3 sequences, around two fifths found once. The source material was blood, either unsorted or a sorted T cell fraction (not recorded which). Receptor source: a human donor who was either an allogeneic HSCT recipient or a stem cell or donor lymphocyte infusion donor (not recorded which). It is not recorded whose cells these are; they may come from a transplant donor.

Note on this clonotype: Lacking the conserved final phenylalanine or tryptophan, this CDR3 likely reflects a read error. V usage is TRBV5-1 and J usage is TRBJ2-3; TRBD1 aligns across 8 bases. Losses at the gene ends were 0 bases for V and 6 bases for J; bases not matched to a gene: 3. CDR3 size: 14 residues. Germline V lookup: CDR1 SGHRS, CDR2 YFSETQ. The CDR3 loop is CASSLVRGRDTQYL. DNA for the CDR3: TGCGCCAGCAGCTTGGTCAGGGGGCGTGATACGCAGTATTTG.

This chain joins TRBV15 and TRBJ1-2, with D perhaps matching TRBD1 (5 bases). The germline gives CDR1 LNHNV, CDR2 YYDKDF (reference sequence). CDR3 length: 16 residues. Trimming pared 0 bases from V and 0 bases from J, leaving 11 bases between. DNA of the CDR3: TGTGCCACCAGCAGAGAGTATCAGGGAGCTAACTATGGCTACACCTTC. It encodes CATSREYQGANYGYTF.

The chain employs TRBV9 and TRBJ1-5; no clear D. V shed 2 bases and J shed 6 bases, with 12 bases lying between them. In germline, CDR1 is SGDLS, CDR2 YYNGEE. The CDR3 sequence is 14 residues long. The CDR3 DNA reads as TGTGCCAGCAGCGTCCACGAGTCGGGTCAGCCCCAGCATTTT. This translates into CASSVHESGQPQHF.

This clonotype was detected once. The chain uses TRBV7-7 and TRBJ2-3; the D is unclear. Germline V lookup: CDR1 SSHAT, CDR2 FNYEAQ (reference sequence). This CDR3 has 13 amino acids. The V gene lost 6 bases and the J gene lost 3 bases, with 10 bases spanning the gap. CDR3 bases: TGTGCCAGCAGTTCAGCGTGGACAGATACGCAGTATTTT. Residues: CASSSAWTDTQYF.

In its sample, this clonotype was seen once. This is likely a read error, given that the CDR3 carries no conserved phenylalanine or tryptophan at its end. The CDR3 DNA is TGCGCCAGCAGCTTGGTGGACAAATTATGGAACACTGAAGCTTTCCTT. This encodes CASSLVDKLWNTEAFL. This chain joins TRBV5-1 and TRBJ1-1; D is possibly TRBD1 (5 bases). With 0 bases removed from V and 1 base from J, the gap between germline ends came to 13 bases. The length of the CDR3 is 16 residues. The germline CDR1 and CDR2 sequences are SGHRS and YFSETQ.

CDR3 protein: CSVRTSGGADTQYF. Written as DNA, the CDR3 is TGCAGCGTTAGGACTAGCGGGGGAGCAGATACGCAGTATTTT. The chain links TRBV29-1 to TRBJ2-3; 13 bases map to TRBD2. Germline CDR1 reads SQVTM; CDR2 reads ANQGSEA. The CDR3 consists of 14 residues. V dropped 5 bases and J dropped 4; count of bases not matched to a gene: 3.

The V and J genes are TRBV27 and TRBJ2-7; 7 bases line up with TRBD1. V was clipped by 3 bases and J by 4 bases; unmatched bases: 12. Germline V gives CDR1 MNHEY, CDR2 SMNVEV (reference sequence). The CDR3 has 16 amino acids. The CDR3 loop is CASSFNRGVLRYEQYF. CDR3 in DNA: TGTGCCAGCAGTTTTAACAGGGGAGTTCTTCGATACGAGCAGTACTTC.

In DNA form, the CDR3 reads TGTGCCAGCAGTTACTGGGACAACACTGAAGCTTTCTTT. Residues: CASSYWDNTEAFF. This chain joins TRBV6-5 and TRBJ1-1, with a tentative D call TRBD1 (5 bases). Per the germline V gene, CDR1 is MNHEY and CDR2 is SVGAGI. V lost 1 base and J 2 bases, leaving 5 bases between the germline ends. CDR3 size: 13 residues.

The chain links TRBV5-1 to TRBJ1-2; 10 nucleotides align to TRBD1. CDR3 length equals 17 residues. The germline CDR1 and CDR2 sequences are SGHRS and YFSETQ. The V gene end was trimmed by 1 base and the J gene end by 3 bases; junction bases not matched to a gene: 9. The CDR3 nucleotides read TGCGCCAGCAGCTTGATGCTCTGGGACAGGGGCGACTATGGCTACACCTTC. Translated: CASSLMLWDRGDYGYTF.